This TCR beta chain was documented in a study of blood T cell repertoires in COVID-19. As for the study in general: Researchers got acute and convalescent COVID-19 samples from the United States, Italy and Spain. In each case, the material was cDNA or gDNA derived from T cells, B-cell-depleted T cells, or PBMCs.

Per the authors' pipeline: Nucleated cell number was recorded as an estimate derived from reference gene primer amplification. Sequencing used immunoSEQ multiplex PCR; TCRdb keeps in-frame clones, though not all of them. Clone size and the V and J calls come from that table; the DNA yielded D and trimming. In the table there are approximately 130,000 clones, about four fifths of which are singletons. V shed 5 bases and J shed 8 bases, with 12 bases lying between them. This CDR3 comprises 13 residues. The germline gives CDR1 SGHAT, CDR2 FQNNGV. This TCR was sampled from a human donor in a cohort sampled during active COVID-19. The J gene is TRBJ1-4, the V gene TRBV11-2; D unclear. The sequenced sample consisted of peripheral blood. The CDR3 is CASSQNRGEKLFF. The CDR3 bases are TGTGCCAGCAGCCAAAACCGAGGCGAAAAACTGTTTTTT.